The clone carrying this T cell receptor beta chain was seen at least ten times. The data belong to a study of blood T cell repertoires in COVID-19. Turning to the study itself: Whether acute or convalescent, the COVID-19 samples came from the United States, Italy and Spain. From T cells, B-cell-depleted T cells, or PBMCs came the material, which was cDNA or gDNA.

In the original processing: How many nucleated cells were present was estimated from reference gene primer amplification. Only in-frame clones appear in the TCRdb table, and some are missing; sequencing was by immunoSEQ multiplex PCR. For V, J and clone size, that table is used; D and trimming come from the DNA. The table shows about 120,000 clones, with approximately 85% occurring only once. Trimming took 6 bases from V and 9 from J, leaving 12 bases between them. This CDR3 contains 12 residues. Germline V gene lookup returns CDR1 SNHLY and CDR2 FYNNEI. The sample taken for sequencing was peripheral blood. This chain joins TRBV2 and TRBJ2-1; possible D gene TRBD1, 6 bases. This receptor was taken from a woman of 80 years or more with acute or convalescent COVID-19. The CDR3 loop reads CASRTTGIEQFF. The CDR3 coding sequence is TGTGCCAGCAGGACTACAGGGATTGAGCAGTTCTTC. Supplemented by reference TRBV2 and TRBJ2-1, the full variable domain reads EPEVTQTPSHQVTQMGQEVILRCVPISNHLYFYWYRQILGQKVEFLVSFYNNEISEKSEIFDDQFSVERPDGSNFTLKIRSTKLEDSAMYFCASRTTGIEQFFGPGTRLTVL.